These 7 T cell receptor beta chains came from one sample sequenced in a study of cytomegalovirus exposure and HLA in healthy donors. The PCR employed 60 Vbeta primers together with 13 Jbeta primers. Measured with immunoSEQ multiplex PCR; TCRdb has only the in-frame clones, and not every one. The sample holds hundreds of thousands of clones; over 65% are singletons and the top ten take roughly 2.5%. Source material: PBMCs. These receptors came from a woman aged 55-75 years in good health and CMV-seropositive.

The V gene is TRBV18, the J gene TRBJ1-3; TRBD1 matches 7 bases. Trimming took 1 base from V and 1 from J; bases not matched to a gene: 7. Germline V gene data show CDR1 as KGHSH and CDR2 as LQKENI. The CDR3 has 17 residues. This chain's CDR3 is CASSPQGATSSGNTIYF. The CDR3 DNA follows: TGTGCCAGCTCACCACAGGGGGCGACGTCTTCTGGAAACACCATATATTTT.

V usage is TRBV9 and J usage is TRBJ1-2; 7 bases line up with TRBD1. Germline assignment: CDR1 SGDLS and CDR2 YYNGEE. Trimming took 0 bases from V and 7 from J; bases not matched to a gene: 9. The CDR3 totals 15 residues. The CDR3 DNA reads as TGTGCCAGCAGCGTAGTCTCAACAGGGGAAAGTGGCTACACCTTC. Translation gives CASSVVSTGESGYTF.

DNA of the CDR3: TGTGCCAGCAGTTCTGGGGCGTATGGCTACACCTTC. Protein: CASSSGAYGYTF. The chain employs TRBV28 and TRBJ1-2; a weak D match, TRBD1 (5 bases). The CDR3 runs to 12 residues. The germline V and J ends were trimmed by 4 bases and 5 bases, with 8 bases remaining between them. Germline V gene sequence: CDR1 MDHEN, CDR2 SYDVKM.

This chain connects TRBV5-1 to TRBJ2-1; 9 bases are shared with TRBD1. CDR1 SGHRS and CDR2 YFSETQ come from the germline V gene. V shed 1 base and J 5 bases; nucleotides not matched to a gene: 7. The CDR3 totals 16 residues. The CDR3 region is CASSLPRQGGDNEQFF. DNA of the CDR3: TGCGCCAGCAGCTTGCCCCGACAGGGGGGGGACAATGAGCAGTTCTTC.

This chain connects TRBV30 to TRBJ2-7, with D perhaps matching TRBD1 (6 bases). The CDR3 runs to 13 residues. Trimming took off 4 bases at V and 0 bases at J, with 10 bases between the two ends. CDR1 is GTSNPN and CDR2 is SVGIG in the germline V gene (reference sequence). In DNA form, the CDR3 reads TGTGCCTGGAACCGGGACACCTCCTACGAGCAGTACTTC. It is translated as CAWNRDTSYEQYF.

This chain connects TRBV5-1 to TRBJ2-5; 7 bases map to TRBD2. V dropped 4 bases and J dropped 0; count of bases not matched to a gene: 12. Looked up from germline, CDR1 is SGHRS and CDR2 is YFSETQ. The CDR3 sequence is 17 residues long. DNA for the CDR3: TGCGCCAGCAGCCAGCGGTATATGGCGGGGGACCAAGAGACCCAGTACTTC. Translating it yields CASSQRYMAGDQETQYF.

The rearrangement joins TRBV10-1 to TRBJ1-6; TRBD1 is a possible D gene (5 bases). The CDR3 spans 12 residues. Germline CDR1 and CDR2: WNHNN and SYGVQD (reference sequence). The ends were cut back, 3 bases at V and 8 bases at J, with 5 bases in the middle. Written as DNA, the CDR3 is TGCGCCAGCAGTGACAGGGATTCACCCCTCCACTTT. It specifies CASSDRDSPLHF.